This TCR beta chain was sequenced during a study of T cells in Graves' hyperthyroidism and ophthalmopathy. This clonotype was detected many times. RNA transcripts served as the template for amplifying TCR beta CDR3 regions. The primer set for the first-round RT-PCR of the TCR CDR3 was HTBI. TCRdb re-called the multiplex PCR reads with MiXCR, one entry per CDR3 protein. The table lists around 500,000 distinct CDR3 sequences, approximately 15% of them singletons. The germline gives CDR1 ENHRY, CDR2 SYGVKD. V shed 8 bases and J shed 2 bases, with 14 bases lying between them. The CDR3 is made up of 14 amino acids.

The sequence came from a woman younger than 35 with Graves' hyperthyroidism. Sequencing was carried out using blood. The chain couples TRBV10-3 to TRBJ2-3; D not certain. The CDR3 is CAIRSDGDTDTQYF. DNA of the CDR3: TGTGCCATCCGTTCAGATGGGGACACAGATACGCAGTATTTT.